This T cell receptor (beta chain) was observed in a study of molecular identifiers for immune sequencing clone quantification. One entry per CDR3 protein, called by TCRdb with MiXCR from the PCR reads. The sample includes 100,000 or so distinct CDR3 sequences, under 40% of them seen just once. The length of the CDR3 is 14 residues. V shed 6 bases and J 6 bases; nucleotides not matched to a gene: 11. The sequenced sample consisted of naive CD8+ T cells from blood, with Jurkat cell RNA spiked in. Documented subset: FACS-sorted CD8+CD4-CCR7+CD45RA+ naive T cells. The J gene is TRBJ2-7, the V gene TRBV12-3 or TRBV12-4, with 7 bases fitting TRBD1. The sequence derives from a human donor in good health. Some libraries in this study had Jurkat cell RNA spiked in. The CDR3: CASRNDRDRPEQYF. CDR3 DNA: TGTGCCAGCAGGAATGACAGGGACAGACCCGAGCAGTACTTC.